The clone carrying this T cell receptor beta chain was picked up one time. The sample belongs to a study of shared clonotypes between healthy human individuals. Here immunoSEQ multiplex PCR was the method, and the copy in TCRdb shows in-frame clones only, minus some. The sample holds about 490,000 clones, around 79% seen once. CDR1 is SGHRS, CDR2 YFSETQ, per germline. Trimming cost V 0 bases and J 9 bases, with 10 bases left between them. The CDR3 consists of 13 residues. Material for sequencing was PBMCs. V gene TRBV5-1 combines with J gene TRBJ2-1; D unresolved. The clonotype was recovered from a woman aged 40 to 50 in good health. Some clones in this sample may be carry-over from other donors' samples. The CDR3 loop reads CASSLGAASEQFF. The CDR3 DNA follows: TGCGCCAGCAGCTTGGGGGCGGCGTCTGAGCAGTTCTTC.